The 29 T cell receptor beta chains listed next were all sequenced from one sample in a study of T cells after yellow fever vaccination. A single record per CDR3 protein comes from TCRdb applying MiXCR to the 5' RACE reads. The table shows 510,000 or so distinct CDR3 sequences, with about a fifth occurring only once. Here the sequenced sample was PBMCs, taken 15 days after the yellow fever booster vaccination. All receptors derive from a man between 25 and 39 years old who received the YFV17D yellow fever vaccine.

The J gene is TRBJ2-5, the V gene TRBV6-1; TRBD2 matches at 15 bases. CDR3 length equals 15 residues. Losses at the gene ends were 7 bases for V and 5 bases for J; bases not matched to a gene: 5. Germline assignment: CDR1 MNHNS and CDR2 SASEGT. The CDR3 coding sequence is TGTGCCAGCAAAAACGGACTAGCGGGAGGGGAGACCCAGTACTTC. Amino acid sequence: CASKNGLAGGETQYF.

This clonotype was seen a handful of times. The chain links TRBV5-1 to TRBJ2-3; a weak D match, TRBD1 (6 bases). This CDR3 comprises 15 residues. CDR1 and CDR2 (germline): SGHRS, YFSETQ. V lost 7 bases to trimming and J lost 1 base, with 16 bases between them. The CDR3 nucleotides are TGCGCCAGCGCTCCTAGAGGGGGTGGCACAGATACGCAGTATTTT. Translated: CASAPRGGGTDTQYF.

The rearrangement uses TRBV11-2 and TRBJ1-2; unclear D gene. V gave up 1 base and J gave up 7 bases, with 16 bases separating them. In germline, CDR1 is SGHAT, CDR2 FQNNGV. CDR3 length: 15 residues. CDR3 coding DNA: TGTGCCAGCAGCTTAGTCGGATCCGACTACGGTGGCTACACCTTC. This translates into CASSLVGSDYGGYTF. Complete variable domain (other parts from reference TRBV11-2 and TRBJ1-2): EAGVAQSPRYKIIEKRQSVAFWCNPISGHATLYWYQQILGQGPKLLIQFQNNGVVDDSQLPKDRFSAERLKGVDSTLKIQPAKLEDSAVYLCASSLVGSDYGGYTFGSGTRLTVV.

This clonotype was seen more than once but under ten times. The CDR3 sequence is CASSRSGHMRDIQYF. DNA of the CDR3: TGTGCCAGCAGTCGCTCGGGACACATGAGGGACATTCAGTACTTC. The chain has TRBV28 and TRBJ2-4, with D perhaps TRBD1 (6 bases). Germline V gene lookup returns CDR1 MDHEN and CDR2 SYDVKM. Trimming cost V 5 bases and J 8 bases, with 19 bases left between them. CDR3 size: 15 residues. Filled out from reference TRBV28 and TRBJ2-4, the complete variable domain reads DVKVTQSSRYLVKRTGEKVFLECVQDMDHENMFWYRQDPGLGLRLIYFSYDVKMKEKGDIPEGYSVSREKKERFSLILESASTNQTSMYLCASSRSGHMRDIQYFGAGTRLSVL.

This clonotype occurred many times. The rearrangement uses TRBV5-1 and TRBJ2-4; D gene unclear. This CDR3 is 14 amino acids long. Trimming took off 0 bases at V and 5 bases at J, with 9 bases between the two ends. Germline CDR1 SGHRS, CDR2 YFSETQ. CDR3 bases: TGCGCCAGCAGCTTGGGGAGCCGAGAAAACATTCAGTACTTC. Translation: CASSLGSRENIQYF.

The DNA for the CDR3 is TGTGCCAGCAGTCCCTACACAGGGGCCGGGGCCAACGTCCTGACTTTC. It codes for CASSPYTGAGANVLTF. V usage is TRBV28 and J usage is TRBJ2-6; 7 bases match TRBD1. Trimming took 5 bases from V and 4 from J; bases not matched to a gene: 8. The CDR3 is 16 residues long. Germline V gene data show CDR1 as MDHEN and CDR2 as SYDVKM.

The chain uses TRBV4-3 and TRBJ2-7; 10 nucleotides align to TRBD2. This CDR3 spans 18 amino acids. CDR1 is LGHNA and CDR2 is YSLEER in the germline V gene. V shed 0 bases and J 5 bases; nucleotides not matched to a gene: 13. CDR3 coding DNA: TGCGCCAGCAGCCAAGATTGGGCTAGCGGGAGTGTGGTGCACGAGCAGTACTTC. It is translated as CASSQDWASGSVVHEQYF.

CDR3 sequence reads: CSTTRHVGDTQYF. The CDR3 bases are TGCAGCACCACCCGCCACGTGGGGGATACGCAGTATTTT. This sequence joins TRBV29-1 and TRBJ2-3; D remains unclear. Deletions cut 8 bases from V and 6 bases from J, with 18 bases between. Germline values: CDR1 SQVTM, CDR2 ANQGSEA. The CDR3 contains 13 residues.

This clonotype was found a few times. This chain joins TRBV3-1 and TRBJ2-1; tentative D call: TRBD2 (6 bases). Germline lookup yields CDR1 LGHDT and CDR2 YNNKEL (reference sequence). V was pared by 4 bases and J by 6 bases, with 16 bases between. The CDR3 totals 15 residues. The CDR3 DNA sequence: TGTGCCAGCAGCCCCAGGAGGGGCTCCGCCAATGAGCAGTTCTTC. Encoded protein: CASSPRRGSANEQFF.

This clonotype was found a few times. This chain joins TRBV6-2 or TRBV6-3 and TRBJ2-6; D is unclear. The germline CDR1 and CDR2 sequences are MNHEY and SVGEGT. CDR3 length: 21 residues. The V gene lost 0 bases and the J gene lost 0 bases, with 21 bases spanning the gap. As DNA, the CDR3 is TGTGCCAGCAGTTACTCGAAATGGCTATCTGGCAGCACCTCTGGGGCCAACGTCCTGACTTTC. Amino acids: CASSYSKWLSGSTSGANVLTF.

This clonotype was detected only a few times. This chain joins TRBV5-1 and TRBJ2-5, with 10 positions matching TRBD2. Per the germline V gene, CDR1 is SGHRS and CDR2 is YFSETQ. The junction had 11 bases not matched to a gene; V was cut back by 7 bases and J by 2 bases. The CDR3 has 16 residues. The CDR3 DNA reads as TGCGCCAGCCAACCGGGACTAGCGTCTACTCAAGAGACCCAGTACTTC. Translating it yields CASQPGLASTQETQYF.

This clonotype turned up a few times. The chain has TRBV6-5 and TRBJ2-1; D unresolved. The V gene lost 4 bases and the J gene lost 9 bases, with 13 bases spanning the gap. CDR3 size: 13 residues. Germline V gives CDR1 MNHEY, CDR2 SVGAGI. The CDR3 sequence: CASSLNLRSEQFF. CDR3 sequence (DNA): TGTGCCAGCAGTTTGAATCTCCGCTCTGAGCAGTTCTTC.

This clonotype has more than one count but fewer than ten. The chain employs TRBV7-2 and TRBJ2-3; D is possibly TRBD2 (6 bases). The CDR3 extends over 15 amino acids. CDR1 is SGHTA and CDR2 is FQGNSA in the germline V gene. The germline V and J ends were trimmed by 5 bases and 2 bases, with 14 bases remaining between them. The CDR3 sequence is CASSAGTYHTDTQYF. The CDR3 DNA reads as TGTGCCAGCAGCGCGGGGACTTACCACACAGATACGCAGTATTTT.

The chain joins TRBV7-9 to TRBJ2-1; D unresolved. Trimming took off 5 bases at V and 6 bases at J, with 11 bases between the two ends. Per germline, CDR1 SEHNR and CDR2 FQNEAQ (reference sequence). The CDR3 has 13 residues. The CDR3 is CASSLMDLNEQFF. Written as DNA, the CDR3 is TGTGCCAGCAGCCTAATGGACCTCAATGAGCAGTTCTTC.

The chain uses TRBV4-3 and TRBJ2-7; 8 bases fit TRBD2. Germline lookup yields CDR1 LGHNA and CDR2 YSLEER. The V segment lost 5 bases and the J segment 4 bases; nucleotides outside the gene matches: 7. The CDR3 is 14 residues long. The CDR3 region has the DNA TGCGCCAGCAGCATGATAGCGGGAAGTTACGAGCAGTACTTC. Protein sequence: CASSMIAGSYEQYF.

Only one count was recorded for this clonotype. The rearrangement links TRBV7-3 to TRBJ2-6; D might be TRBD2 (5 bases). This CDR3 region has 15 residues. The V and J ends lost 0 bases and 3 bases respectively, with 6 bases between them. Per the germline V gene, CDR1 is SGHTA and CDR2 is FQGTGA. The CDR3 sequence: CASSLTGVGANVLTF. The CDR3 DNA is TGTGCCAGCAGCTTAACGGGAGTTGGGGCCAACGTCCTGACTTTC.

The CDR3, as DNA: TGCAGTGCTATACCTCCGACTAGCGGCGCCCGTGAGCAGTTCTTC. Protein: CSAIPPTSGAREQFF. V gene TRBV20-1 combines with J gene TRBJ2-1, with TRBD2 matching 9 bases. Germline assignment: CDR1 DFQATT and CDR2 SNEGSKA (reference sequence). With 4 bases clipped from V and 9 bases from J, the junction kept 13 bases outside the gene matches. This CDR3 has 15 amino acids.

V is TRBV12-3 or TRBV12-4 and J is TRBJ2-7; 10 nucleotides align to TRBD1. The CDR3 extends over 14 amino acids. V shed 5 bases and J 6 bases; nucleotides not matched to a gene: 7. CDR3 loop: CASSTTGGRFEQYF. In DNA form, the CDR3 reads TGTGCCAGCAGTACGACAGGGGGCCGGTTCGAGCAGTACTTC.

This clonotype came up a few times. CDR3 protein: CASSGHYGRMRGEQYF. The CDR3 nucleotides are TGTGCCAGCAGCGGACATTACGGGCGTATGAGGGGCGAGCAGTACTTC. V gene TRBV7-2 combines with J gene TRBJ2-7; D might be TRBD1 or TRBD2, each matching 5 bases. V was clipped by 5 bases and J by 6 bases, with 23 bases between them. The CDR3 has 16 amino acids. The germline V gene has CDR1 SGHTA and CDR2 FQGNSA.

The table lists this clonotype with a few counts. The chain is built from TRBV12-3 or TRBV12-4 and TRBJ2-2; 12 nucleotides agree with TRBD1. Unmatched junction bases numbered 10, after V lost 6 bases and J lost 5 bases. The CDR3 consists of 17 residues. CDR3 protein: CASRQPGQGARTGELFF. In DNA form, the CDR3 reads TGTGCCAGCAGACAACCGGGACAGGGGGCAAGGACCGGGGAGCTGTTTTTT.

The sample holds many counts of this clonotype. V gene TRBV15 combines with J gene TRBJ2-2; unclear D gene. The length of the CDR3 is 14 residues. The V end was cut by 0 bases, the J end by 6 bases, with 8 bases between. Germline V gene sequence: CDR1 LNHNV, CDR2 YYDKDF (reference sequence). The CDR3 here is CATSRDLVSGELFF. CDR3 bases: TGTGCCACCAGCAGAGATCTGGTTTCCGGGGAGCTGTTTTTT.

This chain connects TRBV20-1 to TRBJ1-5; TRBD1 matches 8 bases. This CDR3 has 14 residues. The junction had 6 bases not matched to a gene; V was cut back by 4 bases and J by 4 bases. Germline CDR1 DFQATT, CDR2 SNEGSKA (reference sequence). CDR3 sequence: CSAIPNRGNQPQHF. CDR3 sequence (DNA): TGCAGTGCTATCCCTAACAGGGGGAATCAGCCCCAGCATTTT.

The chain recombines TRBV11-3 with TRBJ2-1, with D uncertain. The germline V and J ends were trimmed by 3 bases and 2 bases, with 5 bases remaining between them. The germline CDR1 and CDR2 sequences are SGHNT and YENEEA. The CDR3 consists of 13 residues. The DNA for the CDR3 is TGTGCCAGCAGCTTTAACGCCTACAATGAGCAGTTCTTC. As protein: CASSFNAYNEQFF.

The rearrangement uses TRBV15 and TRBJ2-1; possible D gene TRBD1, 5 bases. CDR1 and CDR2 from the germline V gene are LNHNV and YYDKDF (reference sequence). This CDR3 region has 14 residues. Trimming pared 4 bases from V and 8 bases from J, leaving 15 bases between. The CDR3 DNA reads as TGTGCCACCAGCACCGGTCTACAGGTGGATGAGCAGTTCTTC. Amino acids: CATSTGLQVDEQFF.

The chain carries TRBV20-1 and TRBJ1-2, with 8 bases identical to TRBD1. Trimming took 5 bases from V and 4 from J; bases not matched to a gene: 6. This CDR3 has 13 amino acids. In germline, CDR1 is DFQATT, CDR2 SNEGSKA (reference sequence). The DNA for the CDR3 is TGCAGTGCTGTACAGGGGGGAATCTATGGCTACACCTTC. Encoded protein: CSAVQGGIYGYTF.

This sequence joins TRBV5-6 and TRBJ2-1; 8 nucleotides align to TRBD2. V shed 4 bases and J 10 bases; nucleotides not matched to a gene: 10. CDR1 is SGHDT, CDR2 YYEEEE, per germline. The CDR3 runs 14 residues. The CDR3 coding sequence is TGTGCCAGCAGCCTAGATCGGGGGGGCCGGGAGCAGTTCTTC. Its protein is CASSLDRGGREQFF.

The gene calls are TRBV19 and TRBJ2-2; 7 bases are a match to TRBD2. The germline V gene encodes CDR1 LNHDA and CDR2 SQIVND (reference sequence). Losses at the gene ends were 8 bases for V and 6 bases for J; bases not matched to a gene: 9. The CDR3 is 14 amino acids. The CDR3 coding sequence is TGTGCCAGTCGAGATGGGAGGGCCTCCGGGGAGCTGTTTTTT. Protein product: CASRDGRASGELFF.

This clonotype showed up just a few times. This chain connects TRBV14 to TRBJ1-6; D perhaps matches TRBD1 (5 bases). The CDR3 sequence is 13 residues long. V lost 1 base to trimming and J lost 11 bases, with 9 bases between them. Germline V gene sequence: CDR1 SGHDN, CDR2 FVKESK. The CDR3 bases are TGTGCCAGCAGCCAAGTAACGGGGGCACCCCTCCACTTT. Amino acid sequence: CASSQVTGAPLHF.

The chain combines TRBV20-1 with TRBJ2-3, with TRBD2 as a possible D gene (8 bases). This CDR3 comprises 15 residues. V was shortened by 6 bases and J by 4 bases, with 20 bases between the two germline ends. CDR1 and CDR2 (germline): DFQATT, SNEGSKA (reference sequence). The CDR3 DNA is TGCAGTGCCGAGGGGGCTAGCGGGCACCCAGATACGCAGTATTTT. Amino acids: CSAEGASGHPDTQYF.